These T cell receptor beta chains were read from a single sample in a study of blood T cell repertoires in COVID-19. Sequencing used immunoSEQ multiplex PCR; TCRdb keeps in-frame clones, though not all of them. The sample includes over 90,000 clones, roughly 84% of them seen just once. The sequenced sample consisted of peripheral blood. The receptors come from a human donor in a cohort sampled during active COVID-19. Both conserved end residues are part of each CDR3.

v_gene	j_gene	CDR3aa
TRBV19	TRBJ2-1	CASSMGLAYNEQFF
TRBV5-1	TRBJ2-7	CASSPRTSGGTSYEQYF
TRBV7-2	TRBJ1-2	CASSQAGVAYGYTF
TRBV4-1	TRBJ1-5	CASSQLTGEQPQHF
TRBV18	TRBJ2-7	CASSPTGQGVFYEQYF
TRBV7-8	TRBJ1-1	CASSPVGQFPPGAFF
TRBV2	TRBJ1-3	CASKTGKSGNTIYF
TRBV6-2/TRBV6-3	TRBJ2-2	CASSYPVTGELFF
TRBV5-1	TRBJ2-2	CARSSGGAGTGELFF
TRBV2	TRBJ2-1	CASSYFHEQFF
TRBV11-2	TRBJ1-1	CASSLGGINEAFF
TRBV7-2	TRBJ1-3	CASSPGAGGGNTIYF
TRBV7-9	TRBJ2-2	CATPEGGLNTGELFF
TRBV5-5	TRBJ1-2	CASSFPQGPGYTF
TRBV19	TRBJ2-4	CASSMLGGDKNIQYF
TRBV7-6	TRBJ2-7	CASSHRGPAGEQYF
TRBV7-3	TRBJ2-1	CASSDGRGGISYNEQFF
TRBV19	TRBJ2-7	CASSVGQGYEQYF
TRBV27	TRBJ2-3	CASSGGYRTDTQYF
TRBV19	TRBJ1-4	CASSQAEWAYEKLFF
TRBV5-1	TRBJ2-5	CASSLSGTSSETQYF
TRBV18	TRBJ2-7	CASSPAADEQYF
TRBV5-3	TRBJ2-1	CARRCSTGYNEQFF
TRBV5-6	TRBJ2-6	CASSLIGGDFEANVLTF
TRBV12-5	TRBJ2-1	CASAAGGSSYNEQFF
TRBV10-3	TRBJ1-1	CAISEPGVSGEAFF
TRBV5-1	TRBJ2-6	CASSLFSSGANVLTF
TRBV28	TRBJ2-7	CASSFGDRVFEQYF
TRBV12-3/TRBV12-4	TRBJ1-6	CASSTGEGSPLHF
TRBV28	TRBJ2-1	CASGTSGYNEQFF
TRBV30	TRBJ1-2	CAFRGGTANYGYTF
TRBV4-2	TRBJ2-3	CASSRLLPTSGGGTQYF
TRBV7-2	TRBJ1-1	CASSLYGRGAPEAFF
TRBV7-2	TRBJ2-5	CASSSRQAVETQYF
TRBV28	TRBJ2-4	CAVAGGGAGKNIQYF
TRBV6-5	TRBJ1-5	CASSYSAYSNQPQHF
TRBV5-4	TRBJ1-3	CASSAWTGNTIYF